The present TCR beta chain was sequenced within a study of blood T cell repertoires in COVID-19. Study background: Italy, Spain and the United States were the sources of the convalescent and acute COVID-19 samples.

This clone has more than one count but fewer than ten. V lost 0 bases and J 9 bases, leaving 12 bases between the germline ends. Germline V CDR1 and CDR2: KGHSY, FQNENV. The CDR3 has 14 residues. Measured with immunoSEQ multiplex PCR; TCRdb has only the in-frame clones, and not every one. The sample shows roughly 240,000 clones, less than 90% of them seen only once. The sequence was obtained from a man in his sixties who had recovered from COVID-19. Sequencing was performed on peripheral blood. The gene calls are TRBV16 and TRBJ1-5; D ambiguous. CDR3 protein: CASSQSIQVGPQHF. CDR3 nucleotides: TGTGCCAGCAGCCAATCAATCCAGGTGGGGCCCCAGCATTTT. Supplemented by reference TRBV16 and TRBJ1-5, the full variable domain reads GEEVAQTPKHLVRGEGQKAKLYCAPIKGHSYVFWYQQVLKNEFKFLISFQNENVFDETGMPKERFSAKCLPNSPCSLEIQATKLEDSAVYFCASSQSIQVGPQHFGDGTRLSIL.